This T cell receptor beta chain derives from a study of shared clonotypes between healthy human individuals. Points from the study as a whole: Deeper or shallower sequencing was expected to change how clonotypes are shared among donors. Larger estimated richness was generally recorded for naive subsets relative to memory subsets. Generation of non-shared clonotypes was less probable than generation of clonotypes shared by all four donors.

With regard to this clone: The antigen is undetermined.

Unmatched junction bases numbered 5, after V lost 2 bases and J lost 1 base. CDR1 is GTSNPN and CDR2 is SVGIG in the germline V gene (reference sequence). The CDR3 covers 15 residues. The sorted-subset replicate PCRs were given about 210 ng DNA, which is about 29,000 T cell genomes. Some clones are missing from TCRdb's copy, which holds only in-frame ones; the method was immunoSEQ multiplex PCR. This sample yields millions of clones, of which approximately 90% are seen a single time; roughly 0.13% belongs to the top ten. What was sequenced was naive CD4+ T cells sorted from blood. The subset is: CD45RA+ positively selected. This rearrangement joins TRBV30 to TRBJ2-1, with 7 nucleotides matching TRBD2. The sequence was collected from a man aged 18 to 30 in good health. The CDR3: CAWSLRGLSYNEQFF. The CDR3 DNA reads TGTGCCTGGAGTCTAAGGGGACTATCCTACAATGAGCAGTTCTTC.